These 15 T cell receptor beta chains came from one sample sequenced in a study of blood T cell repertoires in COVID-19. Clones were sequenced by immunoSEQ multiplex PCR, and TCRdb holds only the in-frame ones, with some missing. The sample includes under 65,000 clones, about 81% of them seen just once. Sequencing used peripheral blood. These receptors all stem from a man between 60 and 75 years old with COVID-19, enrolled during active disease.

The J gene is TRBJ1-1, the V gene TRBV19; the D is unclear. Trimming removed 5 bases at V and 7 bases at J, with 11 bases between. Germline CDR1 and CDR2: LNHDA and SQIVND (reference sequence). The CDR3 covers 12 residues. CDR3 sequence (DNA): TGTGCCAGTAGTCCCCGTCCTCTTGAAGCTTTCTTT. Translation: CASSPRPLEAFF.

The chain joins TRBV24-1 to TRBJ2-2, with a tentative D call TRBD1 (6 bases). Germline values: CDR1 KGHDR, CDR2 SFDVKD. Deletions cut 3 bases from V and 7 bases from J, with 11 bases between. This CDR3 contains 14 residues. CDR3 loop: CATSDPGEGGELFF. The CDR3 DNA sequence: TGTGCCACCAGTGATCCAGGGGAAGGCGGGGAGCTGTTTTTT.

The V gene is TRBV6-5, the J gene TRBJ2-2; TRBD2 matches at 10 bases. V was pared by 2 bases and J by 0 bases, with 0 bases of the junction left unmatched. The CDR3 has 16 residues. CDR1 and CDR2 (germline): MNHEY, SVGAGI. Written as DNA, the CDR3 is TGTGCCAGCAGTTACGGGACTAGCGCGAACACCGGGGAGCTGTTTTTT. Translation: CASSYGTSANTGELFF.

The rearrangement links TRBV7-3 to TRBJ2-2, with TRBD2 matching over 7 bases. CDR1 SGHTA and CDR2 FQGTGA come from the germline V gene. This CDR3 is built from 17 residues. V shed 2 bases and J 5 bases; nucleotides not matched to a gene: 11. CDR3 in DNA: TGTGCCAGCAGCTTACGCCAGCCCGGGAGGCATACCGGGGAGCTGTTTTTT. Protein product: CASSLRQPGRHTGELFF.

This chain joins TRBV11-2 and TRBJ2-3; D not certain. Per germline, CDR1 SGHAT and CDR2 FQNNGV. The CDR3 has 14 amino acids. Between the trimmed V and J ends, which lost 5 bases and 1 base, there was a span of 10 bases. The CDR3 DNA follows: TGTGCCAGCAGCCCGACATCGCGCACAGATACGCAGTATTTT. This gives the protein CASSPTSRTDTQYF.

The chain uses TRBV18 and TRBJ2-5; D ambiguous. V lost 1 base and J lost 5, with 11 bases in between. This CDR3 is 14 amino acids long. Germline assignment: CDR1 KGHSH and CDR2 LQKENI. The CDR3 protein is CASSPQVFGETQYF. For the CDR3, the DNA is TGTGCCAGCTCACCACAGGTGTTCGGGGAGACCCAGTACTTC.

The chain is built from TRBV5-1 and TRBJ2-3, with 8 bases aligning to TRBD2. CDR3 length equals 14 residues. In germline, CDR1 is SGHRS, CDR2 YFSETQ. Losses at the gene ends were 4 bases for V and 6 bases for J; bases not matched to a gene: 7. The CDR3, as DNA: TGCGCCAGCAGCCCCGGGACTAGTGTCGATACGCAGTATTTT. Its translation is CASSPGTSVDTQYF. Using reference TRBV5-1 and TRBJ2-3 for the parts outside the CDR3, the full variable domain is KAGVTQTPRYLIKTRGQQVTLSCSPISGHRSVSWYQQTPGQGLQFLFEYFSETQRNKGNFPGRFSGRQFSNSRSEMNVSTLELGDSALYLCASSPGTSVDTQYFGPGTRLTVL.

The chain employs TRBV9 and TRBJ2-2; 7 positions match TRBD2. This CDR3 has 16 amino acids. The germline CDR1 and CDR2 sequences are SGDLS and YYNGEE. Trimming cost V 0 bases and J 6 bases; bases outside gene matches: 8. As DNA, the CDR3 is TGTGCCAGCAGCGTAGTTCCGGGAGGTTCGGCCGGGGAGCTGTTTTTT. Amino acids: CASSVVPGGSAGELFF.

Details on this clone: Germline and junction disagree at one end, which may indicate a read error. This chain links TRBV7-3 with TRBJ1-4, with D maybe TRBD1 (6 bases). There are 18 residues in the CDR3. The germline gives CDR1 SGHTA, CDR2 FQGTGA. CDR3 DNA: TGTGCCAGCAGCTTAAATCAAGGTCACTCAGGGGCTAACGAAAAACTGTTTTTT. Protein product: CASSLNQGHSGANEKLFF.

The chain has TRBV18 and TRBJ1-1; 9 positions match TRBD1. In germline, CDR1 is KGHSH, CDR2 LQKENI. The CDR3 extends over 15 amino acids. After removal of 3 bases from V and 6 bases from J, the junction contained 8 bases not matched to a gene. The CDR3 sequence: CASSPGTGSGAEAFF. CDR3 DNA sequence: TGTGCCAGCTCACCCGGGACAGGGTCGGGGGCTGAAGCTTTCTTT.

This clone turned up a few times. This sequence joins TRBV2 and TRBJ1-1; weak D call: TRBD1 (6 bases). V lost 7 bases, J lost 7 bases, and 10 bases lay in between. This CDR3 has 11 residues. The germline CDR1 and CDR2 sequences are SNHLY and FYNNEI. Written as DNA, the CDR3 is TGTGCCAGCATGGGACACCATGAAGCTTTCTTT. Amino acid sequence: CASMGHHEAFF.

The chain joins TRBV3-1 (or the pseudogene TRBV3-2) to TRBJ1-2; D is ambiguous. The germline V gene has CDR1 LGHDT and CDR2 YNNKEL (reference sequence). The germline V and J ends were trimmed by 6 bases and 4 bases, with 12 bases remaining between them. CDR3 length: 13 amino acids. This CDR3 reads CASSRTGGYGYTF. Here the CDR3 DNA reads TGTGCCAGCAGTCGAACGGGAGGCTATGGCTACACCTTC.

CDR3 nucleotides: TGTGCCAGCAGTTTCCACAGGGTGCCCGGGGTCACTGAAGCTTTCTTT. This encodes CASSFHRVPGVTEAFF. The chain carries TRBV6-5 and TRBJ1-1, with a possible D match to TRBD1 (6 bases). CDR3 length: 16 amino acids. Germline CDR1 is MNHEY and CDR2 is SVGAGI. V lost 4 bases and J 4 bases, leaving 19 bases between the germline ends.

CDR3 amino acids: CASSLTDSYEQYF. The CDR3 DNA reads as TGTGCCAGCAGCTTGACAGACTCCTACGAGCAGTACTTC. V gene TRBV5-6 combines with J gene TRBJ2-7; no definite D call. V was cut by 1 base and J by 0 bases, with 5 bases left in between. Germline V gene lookup returns CDR1 SGHDT and CDR2 YYEEEE. The CDR3 totals 13 residues.

The V gene is TRBV7-6, the J gene TRBJ2-5; the D gene is possibly TRBD2 (5 bases). V gave up 1 base and J gave up 4 bases, with 7 bases separating them. CDR1 and CDR2 (germline): SGHVS, FNYEAQ. The CDR3 covers 13 residues. The DNA for the CDR3 is TGTGCCAGCAGCTTAGGAGGAGGAGAGACCCAGTACTTC. It translates to CASSLGGGETQYF.